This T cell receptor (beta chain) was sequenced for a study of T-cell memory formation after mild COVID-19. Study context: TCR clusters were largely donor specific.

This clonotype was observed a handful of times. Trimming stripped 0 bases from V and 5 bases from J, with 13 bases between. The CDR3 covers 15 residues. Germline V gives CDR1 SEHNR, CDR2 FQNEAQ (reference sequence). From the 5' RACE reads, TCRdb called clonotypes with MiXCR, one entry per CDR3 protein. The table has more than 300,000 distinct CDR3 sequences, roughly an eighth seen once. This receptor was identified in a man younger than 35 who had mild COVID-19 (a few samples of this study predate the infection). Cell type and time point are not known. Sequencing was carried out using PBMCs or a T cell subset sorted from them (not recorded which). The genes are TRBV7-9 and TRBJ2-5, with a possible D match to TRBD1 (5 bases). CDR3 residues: CASSLAEGVTETQYF. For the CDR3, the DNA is TGTGCCAGCAGCTTAGCGGAAGGGGTTACGGAGACCCAGTACTTC.